This T cell receptor (beta chain) appears in the sequencing data of a study of CD8 T cells in Susac syndrome. Sequencing of TCR beta was performed on blood CD8+ and CD4+ T cells. The V end lost 5 bases, the J end lost 0 bases, and 8 bases lay between the germline ends. This CDR3 comprises 14 residues. Germline V gives CDR1 MNHEY, CDR2 SMNVEV (reference sequence). The authors reverse transcribed roughly 0.5 to 1 ug RNA with random hexamers. One entry per CDR3 protein results from TCRdb running MiXCR on the immunoSEQ multiplex PCR reads. Here the sample spans 150,000 to 200,000 distinct CDR3 sequences, approximately 95% being singletons.

The sequenced sample was CD4+ T cells from PBMCs. This chain uses TRBV27 with TRBJ1-5; D is unresolved. The sequence derives from a human donor with multiple sclerosis. The CDR3 loop is CASSPSSSNQPQHF. The CDR3 nucleotides read TGTGCCAGCAGTCCCTCCTCTAGCAATCAGCCCCAGCATTTT.